The T cell receptor (beta chain) under discussion was sequenced for a study of blood T cell repertoires in COVID-19 (dated by TCRdb to the early 2020s). Some background on the complete study: Samples from collaborators originated in the United States, Italy and Spain and spanned both the acute and convalescent phases of COVID-19. The prospective study material was composed of cDNA or gDNA derived from T cells, B-cell-depleted T cells, or PBMCs. The dataset comprised deeply sampled blood TCRbeta repertoires from subjects exposed to, actively infected with, or recovered from COVID-19. The repertoires were released in a freely available public database meant as a resource for research on the immune response to SARS-CoV-2. The samples were drawn from two sources: the first 160 participants of the ongoing ImmuneRACE study, and 1,200 or so subjects contributed by 6 global collaborators. Nearly every sample came with metadata listing a de-identified subject ID, COVID-19 status, age in years and sex. HLA class I and class II types, where available, came from metadata supplied by the sample provider rather than from assay-based typing. The paper as a whole reports these results and caveats: Clinical and demographic metadata were provided uncurated, with the amount varying by source and participant.

Collaborating institutions collected whole blood in K2EDTA tubes following their own protocols. For TCRbeta analysis, collaborator samples were shipped as frozen whole blood, as isolated PBMCs, or as DNA extracted from either sample type. Remarks on this clone: The antigen this receptor binds is unknown. No much larger clonotype is one base removed from it; base qualities were not supplied.

For CDR1 and CDR2, the germline V gene lists MNHEY and SVGAGI. Counted from cysteine to phenylalanine, this CDR3 has 14 amino acids. Only the CDR3 region is kept as DNA, spanning 42 bases read in frame from base 1. Unmatched junction bases come to 11, with V trimmed by 4 bases and J by 12 bases. TCRbeta CDR3 regions were amplified from genomic DNA using the immunoSEQ Assay, a bias-controlled multiplex PCR. Processing in the source paper ran as follows. The number of nucleated cells in each sample was estimated from the amplification of reference gene primers within the assay. To quantify the absolute abundance of each unique TCRbeta CDR3 rearrangement, sequence reads were collapsed and filtered. For each sample, productive Simpson clonality was calculated as the square root of Simpson's diversity index across productive rearrangements. In TCRdb, the immuneACCESS table is reduced to in-frame sequences with V and J assigned. These tables do not hold every clone; where another copy was compared, an unresolved V gene accounts for under half, and the others remain unexplained. V, J and clone size reflect that table, while D and trimming were determined from the DNA. The table for this sample lists roughly 92,000 clones; over 75% of them were counted only once. Jointly, the top ten make up around 5.3% of the sample.

The TCR was taken from a woman aged 80 or over with acute or convalescent COVID-19. The sample taken for sequencing was peripheral blood. The sequence links TRBV6-5 to TRBJ2-1; TRBD1 matches 8 bases in the middle. The bases read TGTGCCAGCAGTTTTACAGGGGGTCAGGGAGGGCAGTTCTTC. It specifies CASSFTGGQGGQFF.